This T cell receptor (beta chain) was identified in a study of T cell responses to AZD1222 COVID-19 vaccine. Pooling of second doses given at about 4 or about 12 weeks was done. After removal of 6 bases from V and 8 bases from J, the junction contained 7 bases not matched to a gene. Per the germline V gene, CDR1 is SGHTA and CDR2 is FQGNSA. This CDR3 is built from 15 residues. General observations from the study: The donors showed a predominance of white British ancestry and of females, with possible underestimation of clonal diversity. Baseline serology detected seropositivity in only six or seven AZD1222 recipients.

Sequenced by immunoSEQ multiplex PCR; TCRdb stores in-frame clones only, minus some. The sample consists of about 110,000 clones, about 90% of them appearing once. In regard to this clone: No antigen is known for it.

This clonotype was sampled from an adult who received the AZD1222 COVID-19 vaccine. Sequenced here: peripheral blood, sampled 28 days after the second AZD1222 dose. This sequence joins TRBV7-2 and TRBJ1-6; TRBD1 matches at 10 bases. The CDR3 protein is CASSLGQGNYSPLHF. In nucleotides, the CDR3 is TGTGCCAGCAGTTTGGGACAGGGGAATTATTCACCCCTCCACTTT.